The rows below give T cell receptor beta chains drawn from one sample of a study of CD8 T cells in Susac syndrome. In TCRdb, the immunoSEQ multiplex PCR reads were re-called with MiXCR into one record per CDR3 protein. The sample has some 180,000 distinct CDR3 sequences, roughly 92% seen once. The sequenced material came from CD4+ T cells from PBMCs. The receptor source for this set is a human donor in good health. CDR3s leave out the opening cysteine and the closing phenylalanine or tryptophan.

v_gene: TRBV3-1
j_gene: TRBJ1-6
CDR3aa: ASSQRQGYGSPLH

v_gene: TRBV19
j_gene: TRBJ2-2
CDR3aa: ACRDYRATGELF

v_gene: TRBV7-3
j_gene: TRBJ1-6
CDR3aa: ASSSMGDGDSPLH

v_gene: TRBV28
j_gene: TRBJ1-2
CDR3aa: ASSETGGAYGYT

v_gene: TRBV7-2
j_gene: TRBJ2-5
CDR3aa: ASSSAPWETQY

v_gene: TRBV19
j_gene: TRBJ1-1
CDR3aa: ASSTTGRTEAF

v_gene: TRBV6-5
j_gene: TRBJ1-1
CDR3aa: ASSRQFTEAF

v_gene: TRBV4-3
j_gene: TRBJ2-3
CDR3aa: ASSQDPRLADTQY

v_gene: TRBV3-1
j_gene: TRBJ2-1
CDR3aa: ASSQVASLRNEQF

v_gene: TRBV28
j_gene: TRBJ2-3
CDR3aa: ATVGRARDTQY

v_gene: TRBV27
j_gene: TRBJ1-6
CDR3aa: ASAPGAGLSPRTGSPLH

v_gene: TRBV7-9
j_gene: TRBJ1-1
CDR3aa: ASSLASVAGEAF

v_gene: TRBV28
j_gene: TRBJ1-2
CDR3aa: ASSFTEDYT

v_gene: TRBV7-2
j_gene: TRBJ2-7
CDR3aa: ASSFVEGPYEQY

v_gene: TRBV6-5
j_gene: TRBJ1-5
CDR3aa: ASSIDRNLRQPQH

v_gene: TRBV20-1
j_gene: TRBJ2-3
CDR3aa: SASLIVGTQY

v_gene: TRBV7-3
j_gene: TRBJ2-1
CDR3aa: ASSLGLAGLDEQF

v_gene: TRBV14
j_gene: TRBJ2-3
CDR3aa: ASSQASGILSTDTQY

v_gene: TRBV19
j_gene: TRBJ1-1
CDR3aa: ASSINGGITEAF

v_gene: TRBV5-1
j_gene: TRBJ2-3
CDR3aa: ASSFNRPSTDTQY

v_gene: TRBV9
j_gene: TRBJ1-2
CDR3aa: ASSVGDRGLGGYT

v_gene: TRBV6-6
j_gene: TRBJ2-7
CDR3aa: ASSGELGYEQY

v_gene: TRBV11-2
j_gene: TRBJ2-7
CDR3aa: ASSLAAGLSYEQY

v_gene: TRBV20-1
j_gene: TRBJ1-2
CDR3aa: SARGQGNGGYT

v_gene: TRBV29-1
j_gene: TRBJ1-3
CDR3aa: SVDDRATGNTIY

v_gene: TRBV28
j_gene: TRBJ2-2
CDR3aa: ASSPHNTGELF

v_gene: TRBV12-3/TRBV12-4
j_gene: TRBJ2-5
CDR3aa: ASSLSAGKETQY

v_gene: TRBV5-4
j_gene: TRBJ2-7
CDR3aa: ASSSTPWGEQY

v_gene: TRBV6-6
j_gene: TRBJ2-2
CDR3aa: ASSPRVDTGELF

v_gene: TRBV7-2
j_gene: TRBJ1-2
CDR3aa: ASSLTADTIYGYT

v_gene: TRBV2
j_gene: TRBJ1-6
CDR3aa: ASSEGRRSYNSPLH

v_gene: TRBV18
j_gene: TRBJ2-2
CDR3aa: ASSPSGLLRGTGELF

v_gene: TRBV20-1
j_gene: TRBJ1-4
CDR3aa: SAPGSPPEKLF

v_gene: TRBV9
j_gene: TRBJ2-1
CDR3aa: ASSPQGSQLNEQF

v_gene: TRBV29-1
j_gene: TRBJ2-5
CDR3aa: SLSMGGLETQY

v_gene: TRBV4-3
j_gene: TRBJ1-1
CDR3aa: ASSQDVVYTEAF